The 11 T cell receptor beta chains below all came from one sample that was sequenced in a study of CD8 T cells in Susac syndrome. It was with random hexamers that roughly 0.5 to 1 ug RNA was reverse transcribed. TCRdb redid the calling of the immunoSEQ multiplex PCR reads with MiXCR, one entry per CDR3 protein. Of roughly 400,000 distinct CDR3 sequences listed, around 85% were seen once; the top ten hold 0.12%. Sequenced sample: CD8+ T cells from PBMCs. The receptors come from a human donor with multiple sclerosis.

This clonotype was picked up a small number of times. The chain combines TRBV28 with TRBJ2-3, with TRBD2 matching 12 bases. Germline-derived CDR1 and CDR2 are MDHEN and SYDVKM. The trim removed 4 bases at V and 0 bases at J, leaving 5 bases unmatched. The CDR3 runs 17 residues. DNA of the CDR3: TGTGCCAGCAGTTCGGGACTAGCGGGCACTAGCACAGATACGCAGTATTTT. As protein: CASSSGLAGTSTDTQYF.

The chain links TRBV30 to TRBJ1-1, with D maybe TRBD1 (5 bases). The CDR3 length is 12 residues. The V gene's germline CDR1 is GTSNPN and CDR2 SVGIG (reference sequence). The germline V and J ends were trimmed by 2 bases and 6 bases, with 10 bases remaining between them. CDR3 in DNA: TGTGCCTGGAGTAAACGGGGCCCTGAAGCTTTCTTT. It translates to CAWSKRGPEAFF.

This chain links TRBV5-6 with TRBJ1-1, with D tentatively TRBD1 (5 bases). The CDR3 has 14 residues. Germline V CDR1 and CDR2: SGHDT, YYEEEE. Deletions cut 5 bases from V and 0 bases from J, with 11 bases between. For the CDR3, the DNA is TGTGCCAGCAGTCCCGTGGGGGTGAACACTGAAGCTTTCTTT. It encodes CASSPVGVNTEAFF.

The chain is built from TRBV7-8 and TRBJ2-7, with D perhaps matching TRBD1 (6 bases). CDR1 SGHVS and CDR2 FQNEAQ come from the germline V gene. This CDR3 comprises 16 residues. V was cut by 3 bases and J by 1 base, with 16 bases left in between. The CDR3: CASSFPPDRFSYEQYF. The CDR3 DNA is TGTGCCAGCAGCTTCCCCCCCGACAGGTTTTCCTACGAGCAGTACTTC.

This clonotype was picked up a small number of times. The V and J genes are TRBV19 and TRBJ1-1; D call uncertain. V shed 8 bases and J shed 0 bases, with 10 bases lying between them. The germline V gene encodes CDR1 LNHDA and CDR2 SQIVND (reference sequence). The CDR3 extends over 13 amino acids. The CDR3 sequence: CASSDGMNTEAFF. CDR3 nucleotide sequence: TGTGCCAGTTCGGACGGGATGAACACTGAAGCTTTCTTT.

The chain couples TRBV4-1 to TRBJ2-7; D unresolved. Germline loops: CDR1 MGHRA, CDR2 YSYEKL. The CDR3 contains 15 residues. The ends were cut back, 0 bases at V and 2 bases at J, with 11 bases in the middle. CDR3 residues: CASSQETRRTYEQYF. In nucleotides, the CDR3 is TGCGCCAGCAGCCAAGAGACCAGGAGAACCTACGAGCAGTACTTC.

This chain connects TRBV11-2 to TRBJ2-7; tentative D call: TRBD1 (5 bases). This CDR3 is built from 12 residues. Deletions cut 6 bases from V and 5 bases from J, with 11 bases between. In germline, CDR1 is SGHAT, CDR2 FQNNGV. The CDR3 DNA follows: TGTGCCAGCAGACATACAGGAGACGAGCAGTACTTC. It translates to CASRHTGDEQYF.

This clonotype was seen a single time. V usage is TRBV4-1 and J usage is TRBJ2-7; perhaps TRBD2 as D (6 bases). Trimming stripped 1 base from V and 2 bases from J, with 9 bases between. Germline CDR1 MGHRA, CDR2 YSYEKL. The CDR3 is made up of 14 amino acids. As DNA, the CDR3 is TGCGCCAGCAGCCAAGTTACGGGGGCCTACGAGCAGTACTTC. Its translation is CASSQVTGAYEQYF.

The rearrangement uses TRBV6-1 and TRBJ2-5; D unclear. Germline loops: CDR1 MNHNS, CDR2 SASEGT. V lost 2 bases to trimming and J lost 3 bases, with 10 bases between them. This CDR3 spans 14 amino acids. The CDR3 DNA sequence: TGTGCCAGCAGTGAAACGAGGAGCGAAGAGACCCAGTACTTC. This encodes CASSETRSEETQYF.

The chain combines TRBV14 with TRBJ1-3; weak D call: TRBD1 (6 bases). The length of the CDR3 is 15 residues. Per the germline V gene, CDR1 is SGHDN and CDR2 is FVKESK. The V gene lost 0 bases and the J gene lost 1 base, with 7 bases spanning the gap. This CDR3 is CASSQDGQSGNTIYF. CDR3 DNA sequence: TGTGCCAGCAGCCAAGATGGACAGTCTGGAAACACCATATATTTT. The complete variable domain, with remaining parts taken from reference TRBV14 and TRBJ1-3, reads EAGVTQFPSHSVIEKGQTVTLRCDPISGHDNLYWYRRVMGKEIKFLLHFVKESKQDESGMPNNRFLAERTGGTYSTLKVQPAELEDSGVYFCASSQDGQSGNTIYFGEGSWLTVV.

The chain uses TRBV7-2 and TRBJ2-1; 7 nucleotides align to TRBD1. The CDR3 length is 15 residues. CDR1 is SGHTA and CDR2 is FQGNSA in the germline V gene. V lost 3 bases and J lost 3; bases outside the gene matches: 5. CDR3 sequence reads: CASSLTGFIYNEQFF. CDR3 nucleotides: TGTGCCAGCAGCTTGACAGGGTTTATCTACAATGAGCAGTTCTTC.